A selection of T cell receptor beta chains follows, all from one sample in a study of blood T cells in healthy people across ages. TCRdb itself ran the 5' RACE reads through MiXCR, one entry per CDR3 protein. This repertoire shows some 1.1 million distinct CDR3 sequences, 35% to 40% found once; its top ten account for over 10%. Sequencing input: blood. These receptors were taken from a man between 18 and 29 years old in good health. Both conserved end residues are part of each CDR3. A D gene is named only where the DNA matches it firmly. Only part of the rows carry a size: once, few, many, or a class if the clone is expanded.

v_gene	abundance	d_gene	j_gene	CDR3aa	CDR3nt
TRBV7-2	many	.	TRBJ2-3	CASSPDRLSTDTQYF	TGTGCCAGCAGCCCCGACAGATTGAGCACAGATACGCAGTATTTT
TRBV6-6	few	.	TRBJ2-2	CASSYSFGELFF	TGTGCCAGCAGTTATTCCTTTGGGGAGCTGTTTTTT
TRBV20-1	many	.	TRBJ2-7	CSASSTGNSYEQYF	TGCAGTGCTAGCAGCACAGGGAATTCCTACGAGCAGTACTTC
TRBV7-9	.	TRBD2	TRBJ2-3	CASSCPGGSTDTQYF	TGTGCCAGCAGCTGCCCGGGGGGGAGCACAGATACGCAGTATTTT
TRBV4-2	once	.	TRBJ2-2	CASSQGLANTGELFF	TGTGCCAGCAGCCAAGGACTCGCGAACACCGGGGAGCTGTTTTTT
TRBV6-1	.	.	TRBJ2-7	CASSEVGQDEQYF	TGTGCCAGCAGTGAAGTGGGGCAGGATGAGCAGTACTTC
TRBV4-3	many	TRBD2	TRBJ2-1	CASSLEVAGGNNNEQFF	TGCGCCAGCAGCCTCGAGGTAGCGGGGGGAAATAACAATGAGCAGTTCTTC
TRBV7-3	.	.	TRBJ2-3	CASRASSRSTDTQYF	TGTGCCAGCCGAGCCTCCTCAAGAAGCACAGATACGCAGTATTTT
TRBV20-1	.	.	TRBJ2-3	CGASKGGVYPDTQYF	TGCGGTGCTAGCAAGGGCGGGGTGTATCCAGATACGCAGTATTTT
TRBV6-5	.	.	TRBJ2-4	CASSLGDDKNIQYF	TGTGCCAGCAGTTTGGGCGATGACAAAAACATTCAGTACTTC
TRBV24-1	.	.	TRBJ1-6	CATSGTHNSPLHF	TGTGCCACCAGTGGGACGCATAATTCACCCCTCCACTTT
TRBV12-3/TRBV12-4	few	TRBD1	TRBJ1-5	CASSFRGGADQPQHF	TGTGCCAGCAGTTTTAGAGGGGGCGCGGATCAGCCCCAGCATTTT
TRBV7-2	once	TRBD1	TRBJ1-2	CASQSDRGLANYGYTF	TGTGCCAGCCAATCGGACAGGGGGCTAGCTAACTATGGCTACACCTTC
TRBV5-5	.	TRBD2	TRBJ2-2	CASRNRLAGGPNGELFF	TGTGCCAGCAGAAACCGGCTAGCGGGGGGGCCCAACGGGGAGCTGTTTTTT
TRBV7-3	once	.	TRBJ2-3	CASSQGRGEEDTQYF	TGTGCCAGCAGCCAGGGACGAGGAGAAGAAGATACGCAGTATTTT
TRBV4-3	few	TRBD2	TRBJ2-5	CASSQRPGLAGEQETQYF	TGCGCCAGCAGCCAGAGACCCGGACTAGCGGGGGAACAAGAGACCCAGTACTTC
TRBV4-2	.	.	TRBJ1-2	CASSQERGRFIGGCTF	TGTGCCAGCAGCCAAGAACGAGGACGATTCATAGGTGGCTGCACCTTC
TRBV28	.	.	TRBJ2-3	CASSLWAGGTDTQYF	TGTGCCAGCAGTTTATGGGCAGGGGGCACAGATACGCAGTATTTT
TRBV25-1	.	TRBD2	TRBJ2-1	CASSEYSGGYNEQFF	TGTGCCAGCAGTGAATATAGCGGGGGTTACAATGAGCAGTTCTTC
TRBV20-1	few	.	TRBJ1-1	CSARPHYGESRPNTEAFF	TGCAGTGCTAGACCCCATTATGGGGAGTCTAGACCGAACACTGAAGCTTTCTTT
TRBV20-1	few	TRBD1	TRBJ1-1	CSAKQGSTEAFF	TGCAGTGCCAAACAGGGGAGCACTGAAGCTTTCTTT
TRBV12-5	.	.	TRBJ2-5	CASGLGHLKETQYF	TGTGCTAGTGGTTTGGGACACCTCAAAGAGACCCAGTACTTC
TRBV2	.	.	TRBJ2-7	CASTLSPSSYNEQYF	TGTGCCAGCACCTTAAGTCCTTCCTCCTACAATGAGCAGTACTTC
TRBV9	.	TRBD2	TRBJ2-1	CASSVGGGGTYNEQFF	TGTGCCAGCAGCGTAGGAGGCGGGGGTACCTACAATGAGCAGTTCTTC
TRBV5-1	.	.	TRBJ1-1	CASSLDPGQTNTEAFF	TGCGCCAGCAGCTTGGACCCGGGGCAGACAAACACTGAAGCTTTCTTT